The text below deals with one T cell receptor beta chain. Between the trimmed V and J ends, which lost 6 bases and 3 bases, there was a span of 15 bases. There are 14 residues in the CDR3. Germline V CDR1 and CDR2: SGHDT, YYEEEE. This sample is part of a study of blood T cell repertoires in COVID-19. Study overall: In each case, the material was cDNA or gDNA derived from T cells, B-cell-depleted T cells, or PBMCs.

The protocol was immunoSEQ multiplex PCR, while the TCRdb copy is restricted to in-frame clones and leaves out a portion. The sample yields 150,000 to 200,000 clones, roughly 80% seen once. The receptor was isolated from a woman aged 55-75 years with COVID-19, enrolled during active disease. The V call is TRBV5-6, the J call TRBJ1-1; TRBD1 is a possible D gene (6 bases). The sequenced sample was peripheral blood. The chain's CDR3 is CASTYPGGHTEAFF. DNA for the CDR3: TGTGCCAGCACCTACCCGGGGGGGCACACTGAAGCTTTCTTT.